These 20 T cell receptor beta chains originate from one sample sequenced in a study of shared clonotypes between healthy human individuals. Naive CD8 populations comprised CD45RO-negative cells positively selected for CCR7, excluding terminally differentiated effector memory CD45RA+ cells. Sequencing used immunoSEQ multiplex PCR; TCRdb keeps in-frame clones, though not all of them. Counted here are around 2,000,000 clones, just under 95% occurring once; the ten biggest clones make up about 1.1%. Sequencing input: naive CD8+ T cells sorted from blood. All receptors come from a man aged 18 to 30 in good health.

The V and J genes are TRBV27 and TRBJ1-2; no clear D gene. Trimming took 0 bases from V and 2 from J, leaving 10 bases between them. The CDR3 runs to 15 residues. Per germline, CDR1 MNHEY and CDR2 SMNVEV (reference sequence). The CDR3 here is CASSLSGSINYGYTF. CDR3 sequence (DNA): TGTGCCAGCAGTTTATCCGGCTCGATCAACTATGGCTACACCTTC.

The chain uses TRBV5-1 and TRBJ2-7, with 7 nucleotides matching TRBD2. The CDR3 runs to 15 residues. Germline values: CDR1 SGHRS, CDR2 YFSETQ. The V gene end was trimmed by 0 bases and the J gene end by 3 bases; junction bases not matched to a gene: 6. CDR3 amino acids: CASSLERRGSYEQYF. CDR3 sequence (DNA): TGCGCCAGCAGCTTGGAAAGGCGGGGGAGCTACGAGCAGTACTTC.

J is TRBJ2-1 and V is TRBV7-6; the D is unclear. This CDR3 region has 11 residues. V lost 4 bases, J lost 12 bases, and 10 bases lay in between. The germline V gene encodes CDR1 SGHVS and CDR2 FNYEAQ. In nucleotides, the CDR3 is TGTGCCAGCAGCTCCTCTGAATGGCAGTTCTTC. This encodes CASSSSEWQFF. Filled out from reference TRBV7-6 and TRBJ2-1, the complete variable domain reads GAGVSQSPRYKVTKRGQDVALRCDPISGHVSLYWYRQALGQGPEFLTYFNYEAQQDKSGLPNDRFSAERPEGSISTLTIQRTEQRDSAMYRCASSSSEWQFFGPGTRLTVL.

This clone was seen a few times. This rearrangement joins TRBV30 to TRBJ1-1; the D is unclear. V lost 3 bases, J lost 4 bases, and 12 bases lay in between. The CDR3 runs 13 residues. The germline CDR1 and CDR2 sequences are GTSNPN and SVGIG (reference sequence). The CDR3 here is CAWRGTPSTEAFF. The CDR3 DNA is TGTGCCTGGAGAGGAACACCGAGCACTGAAGCTTTCTTT. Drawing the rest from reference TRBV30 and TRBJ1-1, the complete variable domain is SQTIHQWPATLVQPVGSPLSLECTVEGTSNPNLYWYRQAAGRGLQLLFYSVGIGQISSEVPQNLSASRPQDRQFILSSKKLLLSDSGFYLCAWRGTPSTEAFFGQGTRLTVV.

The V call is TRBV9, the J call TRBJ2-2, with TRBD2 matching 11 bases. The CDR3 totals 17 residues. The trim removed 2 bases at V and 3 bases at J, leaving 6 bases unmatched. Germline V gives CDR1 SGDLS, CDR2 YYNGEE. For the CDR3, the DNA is TGTGCCAGCAGCGTCGGGACTAGCGGAACTTACACCGGGGAGCTGTTTTTT. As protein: CASSVGTSGTYTGELFF.

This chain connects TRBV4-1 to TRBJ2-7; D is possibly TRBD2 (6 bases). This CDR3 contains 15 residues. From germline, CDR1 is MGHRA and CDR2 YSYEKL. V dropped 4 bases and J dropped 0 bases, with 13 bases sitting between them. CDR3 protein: CASSLVGTDSYEQYF. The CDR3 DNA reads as TGCGCCAGCAGCCTGGTGGGGACTGACTCCTACGAGCAGTACTTC.

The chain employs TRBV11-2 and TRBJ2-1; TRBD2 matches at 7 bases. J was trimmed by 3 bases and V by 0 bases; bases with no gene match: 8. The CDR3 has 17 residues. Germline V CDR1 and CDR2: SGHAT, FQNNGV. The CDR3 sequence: CASSLDHLAEYYNEQFF. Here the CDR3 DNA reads TGTGCCAGCAGCTTAGACCACCTAGCGGAGTACTACAATGAGCAGTTCTTC. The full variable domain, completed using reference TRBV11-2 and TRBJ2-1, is EAGVAQSPRYKIIEKRQSVAFWCNPISGHATLYWYQQILGQGPKLLIQFQNNGVVDDSQLPKDRFSAERLKGVDSTLKIQPAKLEDSAVYLCASSLDHLAEYYNEQFFGPGTRLTVL.

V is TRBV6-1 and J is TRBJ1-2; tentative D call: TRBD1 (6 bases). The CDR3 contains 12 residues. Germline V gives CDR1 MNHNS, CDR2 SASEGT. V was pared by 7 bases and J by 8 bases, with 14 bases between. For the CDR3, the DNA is TGTGCCAGCACACCGGGACATAAGGGCTACACCTTC. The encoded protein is CASTPGHKGYTF.

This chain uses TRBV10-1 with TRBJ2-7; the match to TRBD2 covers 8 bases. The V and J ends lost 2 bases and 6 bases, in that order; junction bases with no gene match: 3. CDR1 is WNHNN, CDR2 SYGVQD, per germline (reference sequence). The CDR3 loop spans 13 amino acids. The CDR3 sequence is CASSEREGGEQYF. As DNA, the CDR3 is TGCGCCAGCAGTGAGCGGGAGGGGGGCGAGCAGTACTTC.

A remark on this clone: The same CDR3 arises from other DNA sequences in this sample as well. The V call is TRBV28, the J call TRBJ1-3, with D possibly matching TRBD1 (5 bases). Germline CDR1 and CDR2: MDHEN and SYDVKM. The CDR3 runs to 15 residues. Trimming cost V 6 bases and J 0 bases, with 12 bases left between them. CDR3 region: CASRSTGFSGNTIYF. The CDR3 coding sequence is TGTGCCAGCAGATCCACAGGCTTCTCTGGAAACACCATATATTTT.

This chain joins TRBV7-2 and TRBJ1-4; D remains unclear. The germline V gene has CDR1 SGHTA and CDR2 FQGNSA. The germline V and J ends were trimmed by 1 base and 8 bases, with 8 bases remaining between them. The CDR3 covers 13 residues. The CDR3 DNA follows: TGTGCCAGCAGCTTAGAACCGGGAGAAAAACTGTTTTTT. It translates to CASSLEPGEKLFF. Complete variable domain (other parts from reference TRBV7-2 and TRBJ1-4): GAGVSQSPSNKVTEKGKDVELRCDPISGHTALYWYRQSLGQGLEFLIYFQGNSAPDKSGLPSDRFSAERTGGSVSTLTIQRTQQEDSAVYLCASSLEPGEKLFFGSGTQLSVL.

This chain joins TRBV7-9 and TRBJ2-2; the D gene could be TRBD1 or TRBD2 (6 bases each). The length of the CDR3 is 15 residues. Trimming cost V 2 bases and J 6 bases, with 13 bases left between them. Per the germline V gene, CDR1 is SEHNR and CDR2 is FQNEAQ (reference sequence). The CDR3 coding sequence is TGTGCCAGCAGCTTATGGAGGGGGGATGCCGGGGAGCTGTTTTTT. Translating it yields CASSLWRGDAGELFF.

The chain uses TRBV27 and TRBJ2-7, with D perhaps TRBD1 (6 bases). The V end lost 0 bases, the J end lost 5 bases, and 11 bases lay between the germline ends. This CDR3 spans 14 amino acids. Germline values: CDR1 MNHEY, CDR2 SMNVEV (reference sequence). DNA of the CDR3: TGTGCCAGCAGTTTATCCGCGGACAGCGACGAGCAGTACTTC. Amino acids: CASSLSADSDEQYF.

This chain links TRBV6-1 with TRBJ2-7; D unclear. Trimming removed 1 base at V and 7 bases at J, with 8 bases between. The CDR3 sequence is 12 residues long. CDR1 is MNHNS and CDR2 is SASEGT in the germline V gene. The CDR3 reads CASSEGPLEQYF. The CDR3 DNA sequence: TGTGCCAGCAGTGAAGGTCCGTTGGAGCAGTACTTC.

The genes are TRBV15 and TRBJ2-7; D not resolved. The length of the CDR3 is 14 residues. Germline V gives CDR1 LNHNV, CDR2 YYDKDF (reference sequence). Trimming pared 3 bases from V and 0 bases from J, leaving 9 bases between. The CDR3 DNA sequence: TGTGCCACCAGCAGGACGGAAAACTCCTACGAGCAGTACTTC. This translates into CATSRTENSYEQYF.

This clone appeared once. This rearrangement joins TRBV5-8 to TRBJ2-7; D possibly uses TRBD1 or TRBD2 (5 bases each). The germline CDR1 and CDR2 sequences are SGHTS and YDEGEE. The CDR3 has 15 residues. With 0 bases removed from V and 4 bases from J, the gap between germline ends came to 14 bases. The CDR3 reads CASSLDGASGYEQYF. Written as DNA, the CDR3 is TGTGCCAGCAGCTTGGACGGGGCCTCAGGATACGAGCAGTACTTC. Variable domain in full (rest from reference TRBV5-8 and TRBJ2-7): EAGVTQSPTHLIKTRGQQATLRCSPISGHTSVYWYQQALGLGLQFLLWYDEGEERNRGNFPPRFSGRQFPNYSSELNVNALELEDSALYLCASSLDGASGYEQYFGPGTRLTVT.

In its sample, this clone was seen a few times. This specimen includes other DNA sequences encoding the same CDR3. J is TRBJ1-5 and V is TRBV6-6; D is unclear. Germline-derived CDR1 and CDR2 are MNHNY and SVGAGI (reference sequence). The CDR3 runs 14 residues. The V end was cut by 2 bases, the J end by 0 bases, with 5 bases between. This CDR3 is CASSYPDSNQPQHF. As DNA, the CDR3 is TGTGCCAGCAGTTACCCGGATAGCAATCAGCCCCAGCATTTT.

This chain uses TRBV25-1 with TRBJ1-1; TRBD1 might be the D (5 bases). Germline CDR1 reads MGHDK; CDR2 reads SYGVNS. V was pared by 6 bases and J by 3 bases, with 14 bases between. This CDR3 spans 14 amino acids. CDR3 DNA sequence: TGTGCCAGCAGGGAGGACAAGTACGACACTGAAGCTTTCTTT. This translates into CASREDKYDTEAFF.

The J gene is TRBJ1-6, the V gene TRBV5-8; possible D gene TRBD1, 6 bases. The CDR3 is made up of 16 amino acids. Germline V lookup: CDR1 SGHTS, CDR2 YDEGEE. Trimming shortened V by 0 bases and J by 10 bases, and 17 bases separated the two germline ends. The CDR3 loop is CASSLDWGGAQSPLHF. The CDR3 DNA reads TGTGCCAGCAGCTTGGATTGGGGGGGGGCCCAATCACCCCTCCACTTT.

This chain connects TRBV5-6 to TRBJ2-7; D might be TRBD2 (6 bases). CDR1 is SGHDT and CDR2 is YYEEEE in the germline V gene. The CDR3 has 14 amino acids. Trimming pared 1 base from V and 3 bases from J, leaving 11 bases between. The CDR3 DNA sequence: TGTGCCAGCAGCTTGTATGGGGAGGTCTACGAGCAGTACTTC. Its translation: CASSLYGEVYEQYF.